Described below is a single T cell receptor beta chain sequence and its context. These data come from a study of T cell changes during pregnancy in multiple sclerosis. Produced via immunoSEQ multiplex PCR; TCRdb's table is partial and in-frame only. The table has some 68,000 clones, just over 90% seen once. The source material was peripheral blood, sampled in the second trimester of pregnancy. The receptor was derived from a female donor with multiple sclerosis, enrolled in a pregnancy study.

CDR3 coding DNA: TGTGCCAGCTCACCCCGACAGGACCACGAGCAGTACTTC. Its protein is CASSPRQDHEQYF. This rearrangement joins TRBV18 to TRBJ2-7; TRBD1 is a possible D gene (6 bases). CDR3 size: 13 residues. From germline, CDR1 is KGHSH and CDR2 LQKENI. Trimming took off 3 bases at V and 5 bases at J, with 11 bases between the two ends.